This TCR beta chain was recorded in a study of blood T cell repertoires in COVID-19. Whole-study context: Acute and convalescent COVID-19 samples came from the United States, Italy and Spain. Sources were T cells, B-cell-depleted T cells, or PBMCs; the material itself was cDNA or gDNA.

The sample holds one count of this clone. Germline CDR1 is MDHEN and CDR2 is SYDVKM. Trimming at V came to 6 bases and at J to 3 bases, leaving 0 bases not matched to a gene. The CDR3 totals 12 residues. In the study's own analysis: Estimation of nucleated cell counts was performed using reference gene primer amplification. Profiling relied on immunoSEQ multiplex PCR, and the TCRdb table lists in-frame clones only, not all of them. The V and J calls and clone size were taken over from that table, and D and trimming were inferred from the DNA. Among about 300,000 clones listed, approximately 83% were seen once.

The sequence was collected from a human donor in a cohort sampled during active COVID-19. Sample: peripheral blood. V and J are TRBV28 and TRBJ2-5; 8 nucleotides match TRBD2. CDR3 in amino acids: CASRTSEETQYF. The CDR3 DNA sequence: TGTGCCAGCAGGACTAGCGAAGAGACCCAGTACTTC.